This entry describes one TCR beta chain. This clone's antigen is unknown. The input lacks base qualities; no much larger clone sits a single base away. The entry originates in a study of blood T cell repertoires in COVID-19 (dated by TCRdb to the early 2020s). Notes on the research overall: Samples covering the acute and convalescent phases of COVID-19 were provided by collaborators in the United States, Italy and Spain. The repertoires were released in a freely available public database meant as a resource for research on the immune response to SARS-CoV-2. Deeply sampled blood TCRbeta repertoires from subjects exposed to, actively infected with, or recovered from COVID-19 were included in the dataset. Where available, HLA class I and class II types were taken from metadata supplied by the sample provider and were not determined by assay-based typing. The material from the prospective study consisted of cDNA or gDNA derived from T cells, B-cell-depleted T cells, or PBMCs. The sample metadata nearly always contained a de-identified subject ID, COVID-19 status, age in years and sex. The samples were drawn from the first 160 participants of the ongoing ImmuneRACE study and from roughly 1,300 subjects provided by 6 global collaborators.

What the study reported, not specific to this receptor: How much clinical and demographic metadata was included differed by source and by participant, and the metadata was provided uncurated.

The germline V gene sets CDR1 to LGHNA and CDR2 to YNFKEQ. The CDR3 measures 15 amino acids from cysteine to phenylalanine. Just the 45-base CDR3 DNA is kept, in frame starting at base 1. At the junction V is shortened by 5 bases and J by 5 bases; bases outside the gene matches: 6. The immunoSEQ Assay, a bias-controlled multiplex PCR, was used to amplify TCRbeta CDR3 regions from genomic DNA. As for how the authors treated the data: The number of nucleated cells in each sample was estimated from the amplification of reference gene primers within the assay. To quantify the absolute abundance of each unique TCRbeta CDR3 rearrangement, sequence reads were collapsed and filtered. For each sample, productive Simpson clonality was calculated as the square root of Simpson's diversity index across productive rearrangements. TCRdb carries this immuneACCESS record with in-frame sequences only. Its versions omit some clonotypes, under half of them owing to an unresolved V gene in the studies checked, with the rest unexplained. The V and J calls and clone size come from that table; D and trimming were worked out from the DNA. A total of 120,000 or so clones appear in this sample, 80% to 90% of them only once. The ten largest clones take up around a quarter of the sample.

The collaborating institutions used their own protocols to collect whole blood in K2EDTA tubes. Collaborator samples were shipped for TCRbeta analysis as frozen whole blood, isolated PBMCs, or DNA extracted from either sample type. The sequencing sample was made of peripheral blood. In this chain, TRBV4-2 is recombined with TRBJ1-4; a stretch of 9 junction bases matches TRBD1. The receptor was derived from a man aged 65-85 years with active or convalescent COVID-19. The nucleotides read TGTGCCAGCAGCGCCTCCGGGACAGGGAATGAAAAACTGTTTTTT. This codes for CASSASGTGNEKLFF.